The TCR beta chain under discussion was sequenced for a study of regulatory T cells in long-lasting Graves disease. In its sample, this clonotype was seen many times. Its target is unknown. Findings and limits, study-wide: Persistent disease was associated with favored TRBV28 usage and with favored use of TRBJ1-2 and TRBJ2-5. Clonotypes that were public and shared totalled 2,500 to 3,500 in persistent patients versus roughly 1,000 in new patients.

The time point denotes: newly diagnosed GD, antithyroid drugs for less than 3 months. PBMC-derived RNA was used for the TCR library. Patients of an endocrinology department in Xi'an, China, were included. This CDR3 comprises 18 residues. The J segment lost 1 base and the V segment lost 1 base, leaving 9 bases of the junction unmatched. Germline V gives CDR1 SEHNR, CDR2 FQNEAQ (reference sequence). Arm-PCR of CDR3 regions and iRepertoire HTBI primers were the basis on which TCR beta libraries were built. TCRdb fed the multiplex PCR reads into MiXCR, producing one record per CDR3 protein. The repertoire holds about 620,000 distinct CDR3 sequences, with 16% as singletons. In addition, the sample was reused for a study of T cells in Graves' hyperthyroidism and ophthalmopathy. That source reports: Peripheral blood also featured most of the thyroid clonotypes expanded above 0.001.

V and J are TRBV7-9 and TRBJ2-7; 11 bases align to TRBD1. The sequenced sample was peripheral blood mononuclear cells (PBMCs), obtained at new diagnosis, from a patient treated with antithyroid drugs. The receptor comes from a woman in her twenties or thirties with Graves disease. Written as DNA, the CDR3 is TGTGCCAGCAGCTTAGAGGTTGGTGGACAGGGGGCGTCCTACGAGCAGTACTTC. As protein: CASSLEVGGQGASYEQYF.